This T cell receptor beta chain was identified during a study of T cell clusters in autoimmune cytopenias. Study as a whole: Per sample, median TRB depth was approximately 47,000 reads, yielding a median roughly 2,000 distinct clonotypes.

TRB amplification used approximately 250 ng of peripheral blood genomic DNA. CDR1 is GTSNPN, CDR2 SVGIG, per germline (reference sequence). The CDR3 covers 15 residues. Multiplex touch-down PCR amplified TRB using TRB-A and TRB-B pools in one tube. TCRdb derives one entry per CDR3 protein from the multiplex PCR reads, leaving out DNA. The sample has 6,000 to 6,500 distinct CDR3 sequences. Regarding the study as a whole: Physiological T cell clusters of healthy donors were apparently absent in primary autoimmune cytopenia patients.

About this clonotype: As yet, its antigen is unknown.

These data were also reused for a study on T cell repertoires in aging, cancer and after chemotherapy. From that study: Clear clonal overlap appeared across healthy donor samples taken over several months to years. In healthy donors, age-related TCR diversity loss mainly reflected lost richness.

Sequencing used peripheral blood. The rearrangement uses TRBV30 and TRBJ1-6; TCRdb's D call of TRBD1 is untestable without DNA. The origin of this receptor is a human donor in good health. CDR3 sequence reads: CAWSDGQGYISPLHF.